This entry describes one TCR beta chain. The data derive from a study of PD-1 and CTLA-4 blockade in melanoma. Sequencing was performed with immunoSEQ multiplex PCR; in TCRdb, only in-frame clones are kept and a portion is missing. The sample yields about 16,000 clones, roughly 70% seen once. The CDR3 totals 17 residues. V was clipped by 0 bases and J by 0 bases, with 15 bases between them. Germline CDR1 is LGHNA and CDR2 is YNFKEQ. The source material was CD8+ T cells from peripheral blood, sampled from a patient given anti-PD-1 treatment. The V gene is TRBV4-2, the J gene TRBJ2-7, with D maybe TRBD1 (6 bases). This sequence originates from a human donor with melanoma. The CDR3 DNA is TGTGCCAGCAGCCAAGATTTAGGGACATCACGCTCCTACGAGCAGTACTTC. Translating gives CASSQDLGTSRSYEQYF.